This is a list of T cell receptor beta chains from one sample in a study of T cell repertoires in aging, cancer and after chemotherapy. A single record per CDR3 protein comes from TCRdb applying MiXCR to the multiplex PCR reads. The profile shows 4,900 or so distinct CDR3 sequences, roughly 24% of them singletons. What was sequenced was blood. The receptor set was obtained from a human donor in good health. Both conserved end residues are part of each CDR3. A D gene is named only where the DNA matches it firmly. Rows may omit the clone size; those that give it use once, few, many or a size class.

cdr3_length d_call j_call clone_size v_call cdr3_nt cdr3_aa
14 TRBD1 TRBJ2-3 few TRBV28 TGTGCCAGCGGGGGGACAGGGTTGGCAGATACGCAGTATTTT CASGGTGLADTQYF
15 TRBD1 TRBJ2-3 medium-sized TRBV5-6 TGTGCCAGCAGCCCCGGGACAGGGTACCGAGATACGCAGTATTTT CASSPGTGYRDTQYF
13 - TRBJ2-2 medium-sized TRBV13 TGTGCCAGCAGCTTACCAGGTTCCGGGGAGCTGTTTTTT CASSLPGSGELFF
13 - TRBJ2-7 - TRBV30 TGTGCCTGGAGTGTAGGCGCCATCTACGAGCAGTACTTC CAWSVGAIYEQYF
16 - TRBJ2-5 medium-sized TRBV18 TGTGCCAGCTCACCAAGAGGAGGGACGGCAAGAGAGACCCAGTACTTC CASSPRGGTARETQYF
15 - TRBJ2-3 large TRBV29-1 TGCAGCGTTGAAGGCGGTACGGGGAGCACAGATACGCAGTATTTT CSVEGGTGSTDTQYF
11 - TRBJ1-2 medium-sized TRBV30 TGTGCCTGGATGGGCAGGGAAAGCTACACCTTC CAWMGRESYTF
13 - TRBJ2-2 - TRBV11-1 TGTGTTAGCAGTCACAGGGAATCCGGGGAGCTGTTTTTT CVSSHRESGELFF
15 TRBD2 TRBJ2-1 few TRBV6-4 TGTGCCAGCAGTACGGGACTAGCGGGAGCGAATGAGCAGTTCTTC CASSTGLAGANEQFF
16 TRBD1 TRBJ2-3 medium-sized TRBV19 TGTGCCAGTAGTATAGACGGACAGGGGATATCAGATACGCAGTATTTT CASSIDGQGISDTQYF
13 - TRBJ1-5 few TRBV10-3 TGTGCCATCAGTGACGAAGGGAACCAGCCCCAGCATTTT CAISDEGNQPQHF
12 - TRBJ1-1 few TRBV28 TGTGCCAGCAGTCCTCGGACGGGGCAAGCTTTCTTT CASSPRTGQAFF
21 - TRBJ2-6 - TRBV7-3 TGTGCCAGCAGCTTAAGGGGGCTTGTGTTCTCCAATAGCTCTGGGGCCAACGTCCTGACTTTC CASSLRGLVFSNSSGANVLTF
14 - TRBJ2-7 - TRBV20-1 TGCAGTGCTAGCTCTGCATTCAGCCCCTACGAGCAGTACTTC CSASSAFSPYEQYF
14 - TRBJ2-5 medium-sized TRBV19 TGTGCCAGTAGTAATCTCCCGGGTGAAGAGACCCAGTACTTC CASSNLPGEETQYF
19 TRBD2 TRBJ2-3 few TRBV20-1 TGCAGTGCTAGAGATCCGGGGACTAGCGGGAGTTGGGGCACAGATACGCAGTATTTT CSARDPGTSGSWGTDTQYF